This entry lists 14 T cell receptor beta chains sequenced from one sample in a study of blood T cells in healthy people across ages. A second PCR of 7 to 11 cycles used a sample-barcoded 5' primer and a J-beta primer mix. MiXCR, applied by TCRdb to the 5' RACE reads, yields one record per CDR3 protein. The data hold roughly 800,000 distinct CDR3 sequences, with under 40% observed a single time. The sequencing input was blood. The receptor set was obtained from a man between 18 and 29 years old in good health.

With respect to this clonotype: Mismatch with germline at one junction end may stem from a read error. The CDR3 spells CAGSSTGLYNEQFF. The CDR3 DNA reads as TGTGCCGGCAGTTCCACGGGACTCTACAATGAGCAGTTCTTC. The V and J genes are TRBV6-6 and TRBJ2-1; D is possibly TRBD2 (6 bases). The CDR3 totals 14 residues. Germline CDR1 MNHNY, CDR2 SVGAGI (reference sequence).

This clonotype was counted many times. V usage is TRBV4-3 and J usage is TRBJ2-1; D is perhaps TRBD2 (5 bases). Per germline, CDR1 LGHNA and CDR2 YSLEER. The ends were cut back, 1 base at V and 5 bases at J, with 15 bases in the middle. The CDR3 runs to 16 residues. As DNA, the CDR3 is TGCGCCAGCAGCCAAGTTGGGAGCGGATCAAACAATGAGCAGTTCTTC. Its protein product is CASSQVGSGSNNEQFF.

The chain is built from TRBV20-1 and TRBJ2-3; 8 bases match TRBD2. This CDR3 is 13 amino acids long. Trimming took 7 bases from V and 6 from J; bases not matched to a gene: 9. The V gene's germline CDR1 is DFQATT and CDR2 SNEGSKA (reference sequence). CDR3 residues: CSVTGLVFDTQYF. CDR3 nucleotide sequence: TGCAGTGTTACGGGACTAGTATTCGATACGCAGTATTTT.

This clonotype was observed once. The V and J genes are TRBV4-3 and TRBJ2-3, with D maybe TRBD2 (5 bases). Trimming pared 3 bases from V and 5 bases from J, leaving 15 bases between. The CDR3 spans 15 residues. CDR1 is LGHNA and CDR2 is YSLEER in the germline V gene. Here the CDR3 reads CASSQEKRGLDTQYF. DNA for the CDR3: TGCGCCAGCAGCCAGGAAAAGCGCGGACTAGATACGCAGTATTTT.

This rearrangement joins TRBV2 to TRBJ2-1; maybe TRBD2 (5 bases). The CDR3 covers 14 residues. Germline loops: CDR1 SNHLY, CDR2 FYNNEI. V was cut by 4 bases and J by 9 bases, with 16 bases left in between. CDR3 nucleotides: TGTGCCAGCAGTGTGGAAGCAGGCCGGGGTGAGCAGTTCTTC. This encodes CASSVEAGRGEQFF.

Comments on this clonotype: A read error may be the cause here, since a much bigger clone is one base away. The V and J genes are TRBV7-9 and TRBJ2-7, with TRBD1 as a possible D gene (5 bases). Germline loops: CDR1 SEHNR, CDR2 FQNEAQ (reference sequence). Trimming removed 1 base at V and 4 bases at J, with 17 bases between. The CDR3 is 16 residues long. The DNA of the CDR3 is TGTGCCAGCAGCTTAGTTGCAGGCCAAGGACAATACGAGCAGTACTTC. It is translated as CASSLVAGQGQYEQYF.

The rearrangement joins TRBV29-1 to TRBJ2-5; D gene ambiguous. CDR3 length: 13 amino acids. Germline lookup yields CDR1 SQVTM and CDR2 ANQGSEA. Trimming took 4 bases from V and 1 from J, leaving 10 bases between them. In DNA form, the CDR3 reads TGCAGCGTTGCAGAATCGCCCCAAGAGACCCAGTACTTC. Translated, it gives CSVAESPQETQYF.

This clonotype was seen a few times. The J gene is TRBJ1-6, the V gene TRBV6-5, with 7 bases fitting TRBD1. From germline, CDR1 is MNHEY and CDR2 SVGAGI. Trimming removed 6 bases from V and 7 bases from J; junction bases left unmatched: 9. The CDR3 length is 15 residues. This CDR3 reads CASSPRQGENSPLHF. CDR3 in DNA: TGTGCCAGCAGCCCCCGACAGGGAGAAAATTCACCCCTCCACTTT.

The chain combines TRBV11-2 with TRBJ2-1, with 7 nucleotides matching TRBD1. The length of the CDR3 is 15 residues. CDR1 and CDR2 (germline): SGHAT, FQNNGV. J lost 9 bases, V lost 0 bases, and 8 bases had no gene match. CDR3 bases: TGTGCCAGCAGCTTAGACGGAGACAGGGTGGGTGAGCAGTTCTTC. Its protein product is CASSLDGDRVGEQFF. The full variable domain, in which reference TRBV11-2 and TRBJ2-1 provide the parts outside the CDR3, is EAGVAQSPRYKIIEKRQSVAFWCNPISGHATLYWYQQILGQGPKLLIQFQNNGVVDDSQLPKDRFSAERLKGVDSTLKIQPAKLEDSAVYLCASSLDGDRVGEQFFGPGTRLTVL.

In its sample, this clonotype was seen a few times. This chain's CDR3 is CASSPRGTGFHEQYF. The CDR3 nucleotides read TGTGCCAGCAGCCCTCGGGGGACAGGGTTCCACGAGCAGTACTTC. V gene TRBV3-1 combines with J gene TRBJ2-5; 9 bases are a match to TRBD1. The closer fit of TRBJ2-7 to the DNA end suggests the J call may be wrong. There are 15 residues in the CDR3. The germline V gene has CDR1 LGHDT and CDR2 YNNKEL (reference sequence).

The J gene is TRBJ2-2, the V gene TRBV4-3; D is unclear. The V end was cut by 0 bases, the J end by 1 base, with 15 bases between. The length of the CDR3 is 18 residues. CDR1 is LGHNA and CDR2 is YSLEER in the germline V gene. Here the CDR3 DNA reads TGCGCCAGCAGCCAAGATCTCGGGCCCTTTGAGAACACCGGGGAGCTGTTTTTT. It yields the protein CASSQDLGPFENTGELFF.

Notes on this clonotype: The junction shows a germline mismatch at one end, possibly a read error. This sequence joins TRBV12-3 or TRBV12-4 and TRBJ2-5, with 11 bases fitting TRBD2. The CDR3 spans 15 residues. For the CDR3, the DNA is TGTGTCAGCAGTACTAGCGGGGGTGGTCAAGAGACCCAGTACTTC. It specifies CVSSTSGGGQETQYF.

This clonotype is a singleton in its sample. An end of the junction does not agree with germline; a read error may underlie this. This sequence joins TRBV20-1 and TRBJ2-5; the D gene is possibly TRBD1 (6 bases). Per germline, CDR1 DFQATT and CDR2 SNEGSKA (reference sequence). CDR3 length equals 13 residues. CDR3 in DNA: TGCAGTGGTCGGGACACCCGACAAGGGACCCAGTACTTC. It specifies CSGRDTRQGTQYF.

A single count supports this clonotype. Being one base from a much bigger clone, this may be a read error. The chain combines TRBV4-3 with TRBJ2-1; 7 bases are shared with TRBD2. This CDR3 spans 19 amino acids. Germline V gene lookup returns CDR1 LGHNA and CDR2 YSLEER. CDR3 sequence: CASSQDPAGTHSSYNEQVF. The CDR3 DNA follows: TGCGCCAGCAGCCAAGATCCAGCGGGGACCCACAGCTCCTACAATGAGCAGGTCTTC.